This T cell receptor beta chain came from a study of blood T cell repertoires in COVID-19. Trimming removed 8 bases at V and 7 bases at J, with 17 bases between. CDR1 MNHEY and CDR2 SVGAGI come from the germline V gene. The CDR3 length is 13 residues. In this sample, this clone turned up once. Data came from immunoSEQ multiplex PCR; TCRdb stores just in-frame clones and leaves some out. The sample lists about 46,000 clones; roughly 88% were seen once. The genes are TRBV6-5 and TRBJ1-2; tentatively, D is TRBD1 (6 bases). What was sequenced was peripheral blood. The receptor comes from a woman over 75 with COVID-19, enrolled during active disease. CDR3 protein: CASGQGNRGGYTF. The CDR3 region has the DNA TGTGCCAGCGGGCAGGGGAATAGGGGTGGCTACACCTTC.